The 20 T cell receptor beta chains in this list originate from one sample, sequenced in a study of T-cell reconstitution after alpha-beta-depleted transplantation in children. The TCRbeta library incorporated unique molecular identifiers. TCRdb called the PCR reads again in MiXCR, with one record for every CDR3 protein. The sample has 800,000 to 1,000,000 distinct CDR3 sequences, about 29% seen once. Sample: PBMCs, mostly from graft donor cells, taken 360 days after TCRalphabeta/CD19-depleted stem cell transplant. Source of these receptors: a boy under three years old who had a stem cell transplant for SCID, so the T cells may come from the graft donor.

This clonotype was seen only a few times. The rearrangement joins TRBV5-1 to TRBJ2-1, with TRBD1 identical over 11 bases. The ends lost 6 bases at V and 1 base at J; junction bases unmatched: 6. Germline values: CDR1 SGHRS, CDR2 YFSETQ. The CDR3 spans 16 residues. The CDR3 region has the DNA TGCGCCAGCACCGGACAGGGGGCGAAATCCTACAATGAGCAGTTCTTC. Its protein product is CASTGQGAKSYNEQFF.

The chain is built from TRBV12-3 or TRBV12-4 and TRBJ2-7, with 7 positions matching TRBD1. This CDR3 spans 13 amino acids. The trim removed 5 bases at V and 5 bases at J, leaving 6 bases unmatched. CDR3 DNA sequence: TGTGCCAGCAGTCGAAGACAGGGTGACGAGCAGTACTTC. Amino acids: CASSRRQGDEQYF.

V gene TRBV12-3 or TRBV12-4 combines with J gene TRBJ2-1; 8 bases align to TRBD2. CDR3 length equals 15 residues. J was trimmed by 2 bases and V by 3 bases; bases with no gene match: 3. CDR3 nucleotide sequence: TGTGCCAGCAGTTTCGGGACTAGACCCTACAATGAGCAGTTCTTC. This sequence encodes CASSFGTRPYNEQFF.

This clonotype was counted between two and nine times. V is TRBV7-9 and J is TRBJ1-1; no reliable D call. Trimming pared 1 base from V and 6 bases from J, leaving 9 bases between. CDR3 length equals 13 residues. In germline, CDR1 is SEHNR, CDR2 FQNEAQ (reference sequence). CDR3 DNA: TGTGCCAGCAGCTTAGAGTTTAGAGCTGAAGCTTTCTTT. Translated, it gives CASSLEFRAEAFF.

This chain connects TRBV12-3 or TRBV12-4 to TRBJ2-2; 9 bases fit TRBD2. This CDR3 has 17 residues. V lost 3 bases to trimming and J lost 4 bases; unmatched junction nucleotides: 9. The CDR3 reads CASSFWRGRGGTGELFF. The CDR3 DNA follows: TGTGCCAGCAGTTTCTGGCGGGGGCGGGGGGGCACCGGGGAGCTGTTTTTT.

The chain links TRBV12-3 or TRBV12-4 to TRBJ2-3, with D possibly TRBD2 on 6 matching bases. There are 16 residues in the CDR3. The ends were cut back, 4 bases at V and 6 bases at J, with 20 bases in the middle. CDR3 nucleotides: TGTGCCAGCAGTTCACCGGGACTCCCCGGACTTGATACGCAGTATTTT. It encodes CASSSPGLPGLDTQYF.

This clonotype showed up just a few times. The chain couples TRBV12-3 or TRBV12-4 to TRBJ1-6; TRBD1 agrees at 8 bases. The trim removed 7 bases at V and 8 bases at J, leaving 7 bases unmatched. The CDR3 contains 14 residues. The CDR3 coding sequence is TGTGCCAGCAACAGGGGGGTAATGGATTCACCCCTCCACTTT. Its protein is CASNRGVMDSPLHF.

The chain joins TRBV29-1 to TRBJ1-1, with 8 nucleotides matching TRBD1. The germline V gene has CDR1 SQVTM and CDR2 ANQGSEA. This CDR3 is built from 14 residues. V lost 6 bases to trimming and J lost 1 base; unmatched junction nucleotides: 7. The CDR3 here is CSVTRQGRNTEAFF. The CDR3 DNA sequence: TGCAGCGTGACCAGACAGGGGAGGAACACTGAAGCTTTCTTT. Drawing the rest from reference TRBV29-1 and TRBJ1-1, the complete variable domain is SAVISQKPSRDICQRGTSLTIQCQVDSQVTMMFWYRQQPGQSLTLIATANQGSEATYESGFVIDKFPISRPNLTFSTLTVSNMSPEDSSIYLCSVTRQGRNTEAFFGQGTRLTVV.

V and J are TRBV15 and TRBJ1-5; maybe TRBD1 (6 bases). Looked up from germline, CDR1 is LNHNV and CDR2 is YYDKDF (reference sequence). The V end was cut by 1 base, the J end by 3 bases, with 13 bases between. The CDR3 is 16 amino acids. CDR3 in amino acids: CATSRGPGQSNQPQHF. DNA for the CDR3: TGTGCCACCAGCAGAGGCCCCGGACAGTCCAATCAGCCCCAGCATTTT.

The chain employs TRBV20-1 and TRBJ2-4; the match to TRBD2 covers 13 bases. Germline V gene sequence: CDR1 DFQATT, CDR2 SNEGSKA (reference sequence). This CDR3 is built from 17 residues. J gave up 2 bases and V 5 bases, and 9 bases lay outside the gene matches. The CDR3 DNA reads as TGCAGTGCTCGGACTAGCGGGGGACCCGGGTCCAAAAACATTCAGTACTTC. It translates to CSARTSGGPGSKNIQYF.

This clonotype was seen a few times. The V gene is TRBV6-5, the J gene TRBJ1-1; no clear D. The germline CDR1 and CDR2 sequences are MNHEY and SVGAGI. This CDR3 has 14 amino acids. V was cut by 2 bases and J by 6 bases, with 13 bases left in between. In DNA, the CDR3 is TGTGCCAGCAGTTACCCTCCTCCAGGCGCTGAAGCTTTCTTT. Translating it yields CASSYPPPGAEAFF.

This clonotype has only a few counts. The rearrangement joins TRBV12-3 or TRBV12-4 to TRBJ1-1; D uncertain. Trimming removed 6 bases at V and 3 bases at J, with 11 bases between. CDR3 length: 13 amino acids. CDR3 sequence (DNA): TGTGCCAGCAGACCAGGAAAGTACACTGAAGCTTTCTTT. It codes for CASRPGKYTEAFF.

The chain is built from TRBV4-3 and TRBJ2-2, with 9 bases identical to TRBD1. Germline trimming cut 1 base from V and 8 bases from J; bases unmatched to any gene: 11. Germline CDR1 reads LGHNA; CDR2 reads YSLEER. This CDR3 region has 17 residues. DNA for the CDR3: TGCGCCAGCAGCCAAGGACAGGGGGGAAAAGCGTGGGGGGAGCTGTTTTTT. Translation: CASSQGQGGKAWGELFF.

This chain uses TRBV6-1 with TRBJ2-1; D remains ambiguous. V was clipped by 4 bases and J by 9 bases, with 7 bases between them. Looked up from germline, CDR1 is MNHNS and CDR2 is SASEGT. This CDR3 has 11 residues. The CDR3 coding sequence is TGTGCCAGCAGTGGACTGATTGAGCAGTTCTTC. Its protein product is CASSGLIEQFF.

The chain links TRBV27 to TRBJ2-7, with D maybe TRBD1 (5 bases). This CDR3 has 15 residues. The V gene's germline CDR1 is MNHEY and CDR2 SMNVEV (reference sequence). Trimming cost V 6 bases and J 3 bases, with 18 bases left between them. CDR3 DNA sequence: TGTGCCAGCAGCCCTTGGGGCGCCAGAAACTACGAGCAGTACTTC. Translation gives CASSPWGARNYEQYF.

This clonotype occurred a few times. The V and J genes are TRBV29-1 and TRBJ1-1; a weak D match, TRBD1 (6 bases). CDR3 length: 14 residues. V was cut by 6 bases and J by 4 bases, with 18 bases left in between. CDR1 and CDR2 (germline): SQVTM, ANQGSEA. In nucleotides, the CDR3 is TGCAGCGTGGACCGGGACACCGAGGGCACTGAAGCTTTCTTT. It specifies CSVDRDTEGTEAFF.

This clonotype was recorded only once. The J gene is TRBJ1-1, the V gene TRBV6-2 or TRBV6-3; tentative D call: TRBD1 (6 bases). Between the trimmed V and J ends, which lost 9 bases and 2 bases, there was a span of 16 bases. Germline V gene sequence: CDR1 MNHEY, CDR2 SVGEGT. The CDR3 contains 14 residues. The CDR3 DNA reads TGTGCCAGTCGCCGAGGGGGATTTAACACTGAAGCTTTCTTT. Protein: CASRRGGFNTEAFF.

This clonotype was counted many times. The genes are TRBV10-1 and TRBJ2-3; no clear D gene. The germline V and J ends were trimmed by 4 bases and 1 base, with 9 bases remaining between them. The CDR3 covers 14 residues. Germline V gene data show CDR1 as WNHNN and CDR2 as SYGVQD (reference sequence). The DNA for the CDR3 is TGCGCCAGCAGTGCCGGGTTCGGCACAGATACGCAGTATTTT. This gives the protein CASSAGFGTDTQYF.

The chain has TRBV9 and TRBJ2-5; TRBD2 matches 7 bases. CDR3 length: 16 residues. The V and J ends lost 4 bases and 2 bases, in that order; junction bases with no gene match: 11. Germline loops: CDR1 SGDLS, CDR2 YYNGEE. CDR3 DNA sequence: TGTGCCAGCAGCCCCGGCGGGGGATGGGTTCAAGAGACCCAGTACTTC. This sequence encodes CASSPGGGWVQETQYF. Looking up the rest from reference TRBV9 and TRBJ2-5 gives the full variable domain: DSGVTQTPKHLITATGQRVTLRCSPRSGDLSVYWYQQSLDQGLQFLIQYYNGEERAKGNILERFSAQQFPDLHSELNLSSLELGDSALYFCASSPGGGWVQETQYFGPGTRLLVL.

The gene calls are TRBV4-1 and TRBJ2-1; maybe TRBD2 (5 bases). Trimming took off 3 bases at V and 0 bases at J, with 18 bases between the two ends. CDR1 MGHRA and CDR2 YSYEKL come from the germline V gene. The CDR3 contains 18 residues. CDR3 DNA: TGCGCCAGCAGCCATCGACGCGGACTTTTTAGCTCCTACAATGAGCAGTTCTTC. Protein sequence: CASSHRRGLFSSYNEQFF.